This TCR beta chain appears in the sequencing data of a study of early T cells in non-severe SARS-CoV-2 infection. The table lists this clonotype with a few counts. The antigen remains unidentified. Study-level findings and limits: Matching against VDJdb likely underestimated virus-specific expansions, favoring anti-spike CD8.

From germline, CDR1 is SGHRS and CDR2 YFSETQ. V lost 4 bases and J lost 4, with 17 bases in between. The CDR3 length is 15 residues. Individual cDNA molecules were tagged with unique molecular identifiers, the study reported. TCRdb reprocessed the 5' RACE reads via MiXCR and lists one record per CDR3 protein. The profile covers around 70,000 distinct CDR3 sequences, with 12% appearing a single time and approximately 3.9% taken by the ten largest. Source material: whole blood. The receptor was derived from an adult who was a healthcare worker with PCR-confirmed SARS-CoV-2 infection or an uninfected control (not recorded which). The chain uses TRBV5-1 and TRBJ1-1, with D uncertain. The CDR3 DNA reads as TGCGCCAGCAGCCCTGAGACCGCGCCCGGCACTGAAGCTTTCTTT. Amino acid sequence: CASSPETAPGTEAFF.